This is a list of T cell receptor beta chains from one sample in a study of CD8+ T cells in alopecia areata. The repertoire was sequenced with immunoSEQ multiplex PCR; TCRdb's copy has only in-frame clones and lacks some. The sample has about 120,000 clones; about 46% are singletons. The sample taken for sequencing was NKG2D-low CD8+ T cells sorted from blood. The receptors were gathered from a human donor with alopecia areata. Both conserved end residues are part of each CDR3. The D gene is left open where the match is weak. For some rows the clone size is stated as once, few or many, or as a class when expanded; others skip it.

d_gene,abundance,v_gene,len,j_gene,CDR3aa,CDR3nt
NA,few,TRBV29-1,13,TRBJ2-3,CSVVGGSTDTQYF,TGCAGCGTTGTAGGCGGTAGCACAGATACGCAGTATTTT
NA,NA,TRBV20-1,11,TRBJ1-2,CSAAREDGYTF,TGCAGTGCTGCACGGGAGGATGGCTACACCTTC
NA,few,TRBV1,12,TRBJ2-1,CTSYGSGNEQFF,TGCACCAGCTACGGTAGCGGCAATGAGCAGTTCTTC
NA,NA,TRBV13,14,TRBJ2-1,CASSLGRVADEQFF,TGTGCCAGCAGCTTAGGCCGGGTTGCAGATGAGCAGTTCTTC
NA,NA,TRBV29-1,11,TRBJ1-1,CSVVLHTEAFF,TGCAGCGTTGTACTACACACTGAAGCTTTCTTT
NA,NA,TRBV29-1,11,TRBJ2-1,CSVVIHNEQFF,TGCAGCGTTGTCATCCACAATGAGCAGTTCTTC
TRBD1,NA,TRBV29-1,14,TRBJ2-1,CSVTTGNSYNEQFF,TGCAGCGTTACGACAGGGAACTCCTACAATGAGCAGTTCTTC
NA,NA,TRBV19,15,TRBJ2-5,CASSTAGEHQETQYF,TGTGCCAGTAGTACGGCAGGGGAACACCAAGAGACCCAGTACTTC
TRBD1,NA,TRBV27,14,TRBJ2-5,CASSPHRGGETQYF,TGTGCCAGCAGTCCACACAGGGGTGGAGAGACCCAGTACTTC
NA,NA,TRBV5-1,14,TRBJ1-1,CASSPLEGDTEAFF,TGCGCCAGCAGCCCATTGGAAGGGGACACTGAAGCTTTCTTT
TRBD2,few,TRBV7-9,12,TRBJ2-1,CASSKAGDEQFF,TGTGCCAGCAGCAAGGCGGGGGATGAGCAGTTCTTC
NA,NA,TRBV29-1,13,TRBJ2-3,CSVVSASTDTQYF,TGCAGCGTTGTATCAGCGAGCACAGATACGCAGTATTTT
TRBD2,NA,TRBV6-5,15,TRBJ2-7,CASSPTSGGAYEQYF,TGTGCCAGCAGCCCCACTAGCGGGGGGGCCTACGAGCAGTACTTC
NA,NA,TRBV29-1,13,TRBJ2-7,CSVRGGRSYEQYF,TGCAGCGTTCGAGGGGGAAGGTCCTACGAGCAGTACTTC
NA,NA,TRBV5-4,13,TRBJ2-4,CASSGGEENIQYF,TGTGCCAGCAGCGGAGGCGAAGAAAACATTCAGTACTTC
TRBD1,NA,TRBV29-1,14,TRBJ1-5,CSVNTGASNQPQHF,TGCAGCGTCAACACAGGGGCGAGCAATCAGCCCCAGCATTTT
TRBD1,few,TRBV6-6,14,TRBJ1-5,CATRTGVSNQPQHF,TGTGCCACCAGGACAGGGGTTAGCAATCAGCCCCAGCATTTT
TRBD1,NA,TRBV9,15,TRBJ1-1,CASSRDRGGDHEAFF,TGTGCCAGCAGCCGAGACAGGGGAGGGGACCATGAAGCTTTCTTT
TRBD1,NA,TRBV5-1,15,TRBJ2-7,CASSLVGQGSPEQYF,TGCGCCAGCAGCTTGGTGGGACAGGGAAGCCCCGAGCAGTACTTC
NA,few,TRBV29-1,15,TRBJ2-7,CSVEDWGRYSYEQYF,TGCAGCGTTGAAGATTGGGGGCGCTACTCCTACGAGCAGTACTTC
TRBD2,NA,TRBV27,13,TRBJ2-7,CASSSPGGAEQYF,TGTGCCAGCAGTTCCCCGGGAGGGGCAGAGCAGTACTTC
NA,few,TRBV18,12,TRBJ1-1,CASSPENTEAFF,TGTGCCAGCTCACCCGAGAACACTGAAGCTTTCTTT
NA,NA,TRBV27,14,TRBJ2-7,CASSAGASFYEQYF,TGTGCCAGCAGTGCCGGGGCCAGCTTCTACGAGCAGTACTTC
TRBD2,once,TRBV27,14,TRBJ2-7,CASSPGLADYEQYF,TGTGCCAGCAGCCCGGGACTAGCAGACTACGAGCAGTACTTC
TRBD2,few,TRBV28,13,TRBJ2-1,CASSFREGHEQFF,TGTGCCAGCAGTTTCCGGGAGGGGCATGAGCAGTTCTTC
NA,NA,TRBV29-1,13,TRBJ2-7,CSAAGHQSYEQYF,TGCAGCGCGGCGGGACACCAATCCTACGAGCAGTACTTC
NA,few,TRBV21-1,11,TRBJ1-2,CASTVVGGYTF,TGTGCCAGCACCGTGGTGGGTGGCTACACCTTC
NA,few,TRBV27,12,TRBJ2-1,CASSLWGNEQFF,TGTGCCAGCAGTTTATGGGGTAATGAGCAGTTCTTC
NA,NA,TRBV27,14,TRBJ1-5,CASRDFDSNQPQHF,TGTGCCAGCCGGGATTTTGATAGCAATCAGCCCCAGCATTTT
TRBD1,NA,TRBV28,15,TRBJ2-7,CASSSRRDSPYEQYF,TGTGCCAGCAGCTCCCGCCGGGACAGTCCCTACGAGCAGTACTTC
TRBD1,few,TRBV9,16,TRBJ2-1,CASSGWTGSSYNEQFF,TGTGCCAGCAGCGGATGGACAGGGAGCTCCTACAATGAGCAGTTCTTC
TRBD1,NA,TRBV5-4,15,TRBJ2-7,CASSWTGTGGYEQYF,TGTGCCAGCAGCTGGACAGGGACAGGGGGCTACGAGCAGTACTTC
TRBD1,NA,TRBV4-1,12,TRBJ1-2,CASSWTGYGYTF,TGCGCCAGCAGCTGGACAGGGTATGGCTACACCTTC
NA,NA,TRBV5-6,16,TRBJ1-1,CASSFRLHGPDTEAFF,TGTGCCAGCAGCTTTCGCCTGCACGGACCCGACACTGAAGCTTTCTTT
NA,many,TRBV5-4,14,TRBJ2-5,CASSPRQYQETQYF,TGTGCCAGCAGCCCTAGGCAGTACCAAGAGACCCAGTACTTC
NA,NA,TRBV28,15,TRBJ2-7,CASSLSVGRDYEQYF,TGTGCCAGCAGTTTATCTGTGGGCCGGGACTACGAGCAGTACTTC
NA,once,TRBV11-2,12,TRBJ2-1,CASSFGDNEQFF,TGTGCCAGCAGCTTTGGCGACAATGAGCAGTTCTTC